This T cell receptor (beta chain) was obtained from a study of cytomegalovirus exposure and HLA in healthy donors. Study in general: Early released data comprised about 84 million unique TCRs from HLA-typed donors. Regarding the study as a whole: Owing to their indistinguishability, certain V segments, notably TRBV6-2 and TRBV6-3, were excluded.

After removal of 2 bases from V and 2 bases from J, the junction contained 3 bases not matched to a gene. This CDR3 is 14 amino acids long. The V gene's germline CDR1 is MDHEN and CDR2 SYDVKM. As to this clone: What it recognizes is unknown.

Amplification used 60 Vbeta primers and 13 Jbeta primers. Clones were sequenced by immunoSEQ multiplex PCR, and TCRdb holds only the in-frame ones, with some missing. The sample contains over 110,000 clones, around 79% of which appear only once. Sequencing was performed on PBMCs. V is TRBV28 and J is TRBJ2-7; TRBD1 matches 7 bases. The sequence came from a woman aged 50 to 65 in good health and CMV-seropositive. This CDR3 reads CASSLPGTAYEQYF. DNA of the CDR3: TGTGCCAGCAGTTTACCCGGGACAGCCTACGAGCAGTACTTC.